This T cell receptor (beta chain) was sequenced during a study of CD8+ T cells in alopecia areata. General study results and limits: Sharing of TCR sequences between patients (possibly for HLA-related reasons) was less clear than in mice. Normal skin contains resident alphabeta T cells, and these are also sequenced in scalp samples.

CDR3 length: 8 residues. CDR1 and CDR2 (germline): GTSNPN, SVGIG (reference sequence). V was trimmed by 4 bases and J by 6 bases, leaving 0 bases between them. Individuals with alopecia areata gave both lesional scalp punch biopsies and peripheral blood for collection. Separation by sorting yielded CD4+ and CD8+ T cells from PBMCs. This clone showed up many times. Its antigen is unknown. Reverse transcribed after extraction, RNA yielded cDNA as the sequencing template. Produced via immunoSEQ multiplex PCR; TCRdb's table is partial and in-frame only. The sample lists about 190,000 clones, approximately 59% seen once, with roughly 15% in the top ten.

The gene calls are TRBV30 and TRBJ1-2; the D is unclear. The specimen comprised CD4+ T cells sorted from blood, sampled at week 0. The sequence was obtained from a human donor with alopecia areata. The chain's CDR3 is CAWNGYTF. In nucleotides, the CDR3 is TGTGCCTGGAATGGCTACACCTTC.